At least ten counts were recorded for the clone carrying this TCR beta chain. This entry comes from a study of glioma-infiltrating T cells. V lost 0 bases and J 4 bases, leaving 11 bases between the germline ends. Germline V gives CDR1 MNHEY, CDR2 SVGEGT. The CDR3 loop spans 15 amino acids. The iRepertoire nested amplicon-rescue multiplex PCR amplified TCR alpha and beta CDR3s from RNA. MiXCR was run by TCRdb on the multiplex PCR reads, yielding one entry per CDR3 protein. The repertoire holds fewer than 200,000 distinct CDR3 sequences, around 30% seen once, with 20% to 25% in the top ten. The source of this sequence is a human donor with low-grade glioma or glioblastoma, undergoing nonglioma brain surgery, or in good health (not recorded which). V gene TRBV6-2 or TRBV6-3 combines with J gene TRBJ2-3; D may be TRBD2 (6 bases). The sequencing sample was made of glioma tissue, nonneoplastic brain tissue, or PBMCs (not recorded which). The CDR3 loop is CASSYSQRVPDTQYF. The CDR3, as DNA: TGTGCCAGCAGTTACTCCCAGCGGGTCCCAGATACGCAGTATTTT.